This TCR beta chain was sequenced in a study of blood T cell repertoires in COVID-19 (TCRdb year 2020). Regarding the study in general: Samples covering the acute and convalescent phases of COVID-19 were provided by collaborators in the United States, Italy and Spain. The material from the prospective study consisted of cDNA or gDNA derived from T cells, B-cell-depleted T cells, or PBMCs. Subjects who had been exposed to COVID-19, were actively infected with it, or had recovered from it provided the deeply sampled blood TCRbeta repertoires that made up the dataset. The repertoires were released in a freely available public database intended as a resource for research on the immune response to SARS-CoV-2. The samples were drawn from the first 160 participants of the ongoing ImmuneRACE study and from more than 1,000 subjects provided by 6 global collaborators. Nearly every sample came with metadata listing a de-identified subject ID, COVID-19 status, age in years and sex. HLA class I and class II types, where available, came from metadata supplied by the sample provider rather than from assay-based typing.

The collaborating institutions used their own protocols to collect whole blood in K2EDTA tubes. For TCRbeta analysis, collaborator samples were shipped as frozen whole blood, as isolated PBMCs, or as DNA extracted from either sample type. From the cysteine up to the phenylalanine, the CDR3 has a length of 17 residues. The CDR3 DNA has 51 bases and is translated from base 1. The immunoSEQ Assay, a bias-controlled multiplex PCR, was used to amplify TCRbeta CDR3 regions from genomic DNA. Under the source paper's analysis protocol: The number of nucleated cells in each sample was estimated by amplification of reference gene primers within the assay. Sequence reads were collapsed and filtered to measure the absolute abundance of every unique TCRbeta CDR3 rearrangement. Productive Simpson clonality was computed per sample as the square root of Simpson's diversity index over productive rearrangements. TCRdb re-hosts the immuneACCESS table, in-frame sequences only. Its copies lack some clones; in the studies checked, an unresolved V gene accounts for under half of them, and the cause for the rest is not known. That table is the source of V, J and clone size, and D and trimming were worked out from the DNA. The sample yields about 46,000 clones; approximately 90% were counted once. Approximately 9.6% of the sample is taken by the ten largest.

Results the study describes overall, beyond this receptor: The amount of clinical and demographic metadata varied by source and participant and was provided uncurated.

On this clone itself: No antigen is known for it. No much larger clone is present one base from it, and per-base qualities are unavailable.

Recombination linked TRBV1 to TRBJ2-3; the table calls TRBD2, which could not be checked here. TRBV1 is a pseudogene segment. Sequencing was performed on peripheral blood. The TCR originated in a man aged 50-59 years with active COVID-19. The CDR3 has the sequence CTSSHAGGGRGADTQYF. The bases read TGCACCAGCAGCCACGCCGGCGGGGGGCGCGGGGCAGATACGCAGTATTTT.